These T cell receptor beta chains were read from a single sample in a study of blood T cell repertoires in COVID-19. Clones were read by immunoSEQ multiplex PCR, and TCRdb kept only the in-frame ones, dropping some. The table includes just over 150,000 clones, 80% to 90% detected once. Material: peripheral blood. The receptors derive from a woman aged 70-85 years with acute or convalescent COVID-19. The CDR3 runs from the conserved cysteine through the conserved F or W. The D gene is left open where the match is weak. Not all rows give a size; the values are once, few, many and, for expanded clones, a class.

J gene: TRBJ1-4
CDR3 length: 14
D gene: TRBD1
clone size: once
V gene: TRBV3-1/TRBV3-2
CDR3 DNA: TGTGCCAGCAGCCCCCGTGACAGGGACAAAAAACTGTTTTTT
CDR3 protein: CASSPRDRDKKLFF

J gene: TRBJ2-1
CDR3 length: 15
D gene: TRBD1
clone size: -
V gene: TRBV6-4
CDR3 DNA: TGTGCCAGCAGTGACTCCTCAGGGGACAGCAATGAGCAGTTCTTC
CDR3 protein: CASSDSSGDSNEQFF

J gene: TRBJ1-1
CDR3 length: 14
D gene: -
clone size: -
V gene: TRBV6-5
CDR3 DNA: TGTGCCAGCAGTTACGGGGCGGGGTCCACCAAAGCTTTCTTT
CDR3 protein: CASSYGAGSTKAFF

J gene: TRBJ1-4
CDR3 length: 15
D gene: TRBD1
clone size: -
V gene: TRBV5-1
CDR3 DNA: TGCGCCAGCAGGCTTGCCGGGACAGCAAATGAAAAACTGTTTTTT
CDR3 protein: CASRLAGTANEKLFF

J gene: TRBJ2-5
CDR3 length: 13
D gene: -
clone size: -
V gene: TRBV19
CDR3 DNA: TGTGCCAGTCGGCGGGACGGAGGAGAGACCCAGTACTTC
CDR3 protein: CASRRDGGETQYF

J gene: TRBJ2-1
CDR3 length: 14
D gene: -
clone size: -
V gene: TRBV5-1
CDR3 DNA: TGCGCCAGCAGCACGGACATTACCTACAATGAGCAGTTCTTC
CDR3 protein: CASSTDITYNEQFF

J gene: TRBJ2-6
CDR3 length: 16
D gene: TRBD1
clone size: -
V gene: TRBV20-1
CDR3 DNA: TGCAGTGCTAGTCGGGACAGGGCAGCGGGGGCCAACGTCCTGACTTTC
CDR3 protein: CSASRDRAAGANVLTF

J gene: TRBJ2-1
CDR3 length: 14
D gene: TRBD2
clone size: -
V gene: TRBV7-2
CDR3 DNA: TGTGCCAGCAGCGACGGGGGGGCCCACAATGAGCAGTTCTTC
CDR3 protein: CASSDGGAHNEQFF

J gene: TRBJ1-5
CDR3 length: 14
D gene: -
clone size: once
V gene: TRBV6-5
CDR3 DNA: TGTGCCAGCAGTTTCCGGGGTAACAATCAGCCCCAGCATTTT
CDR3 protein: CASSFRGNNQPQHF

J gene: TRBJ1-2
CDR3 length: 12
D gene: TRBD1
clone size: -
V gene: TRBV5-5
CDR3 DNA: TGTGCCAGCAGTAACTTCCGACAGGGGGACACCTTC
CDR3 protein: CASSNFRQGDTF

J gene: TRBJ2-5
CDR3 length: 16
D gene: TRBD1
clone size: -
V gene: TRBV6-6
CDR3 DNA: TGTGCCAGCAGTTACGGCAGACAGGGGACTCAAGAGACCCAGTACTTC
CDR3 protein: CASSYGRQGTQETQYF

J gene: TRBJ1-6
CDR3 length: 15
D gene: TRBD1
clone size: -
V gene: TRBV5-6
CDR3 DNA: TGTGCCAGCAGCCTGGGACAGCGGGAAACGTCACCCCTCCACTTT
CDR3 protein: CASSLGQRETSPLHF

J gene: TRBJ1-2
CDR3 length: 13
D gene: -
clone size: -
V gene: TRBV7-9
CDR3 DNA: TGTGCCAGCAGCTCCTCGGGCGGGATCGGCTACACCTTC
CDR3 protein: CASSSSGGIGYTF

J gene: TRBJ2-5
CDR3 length: 16
D gene: -
clone size: -
V gene: TRBV7-9
CDR3 DNA: TGTGCCAGCCGCCTGACAGCCTACCTTGGGGAAGAGACCCAGTACTTC
CDR3 protein: CASRLTAYLGEETQYF

J gene: TRBJ1-5
CDR3 length: 16
D gene: -
clone size: -
V gene: TRBV27
CDR3 DNA: TGTGCCAGCAGTTTATTTGGCTCGGGAAGCAATCAGCCCCAGCATTTT
CDR3 protein: CASSLFGSGSNQPQHF

J gene: TRBJ2-7
CDR3 length: 16
D gene: TRBD2
clone size: -
V gene: TRBV19
CDR3 DNA: TGTGCCAGTAGCACCGGGACTAGCGGGGGTTTCTACGAGCAGTACTTC
CDR3 protein: CASSTGTSGGFYEQYF